This TCR beta chain was sequenced in a study of cytomegalovirus exposure and HLA in healthy donors. Notes on the study in general: Researchers counted around 160 TCR beta chains as cytomegalovirus-associated. Looking again later, the authors saw that most CMV-associated TCR beta chains seemed HLA-restricted.

This clone occurred once. The target antigen is unknown. Primers for the PCR totalled 60 Vbeta and 13 Jbeta. Assay used: immunoSEQ multiplex PCR; TCRdb lists only in-frame clones, some missing. This sample yields 120,000 or so clones, of which around two thirds are seen a single time; roughly 8.6% belongs to the top ten. Germline-derived CDR1 and CDR2 are LNHNV and YYDKDF (reference sequence). The germline V and J ends were trimmed by 3 bases and 4 bases, with 12 bases remaining between them. This CDR3 spans 14 amino acids. This TCR derives from a woman in her 40s in good health and CMV-seropositive. The V call is TRBV15, the J call TRBJ1-1, with a possible D match to TRBD1 (6 bases). The sample consisted of PBMCs. The CDR3 is CATSSDRSGTEAFF. The CDR3 DNA reads as TGTGCCACCAGCAGTGACAGGTCTGGCACTGAAGCTTTCTTT.